These T cell receptor beta chains were read from a single sample in a study of CD8+CD57+ T cells in acquired aplastic anemia. Each CDR3 protein is one row after TCRdb ran MiXCR on the reads. The sample yields about 180,000 distinct CDR3 sequences, almost 50% seen once. Sequences were obtained from sorted CD4+, CD8+, or CD8+CD57+ T cells (not recorded which) from PBMCs. Every receptor here comes from a human donor with aplastic anemia. Each CDR3 is given with its conserved first and last residue. Each record gives: D gene, clone size, J gene, V gene, CDR3 DNA, CDR3 protein. D genes are given only for firm matches. Clone size is not always given. Where it is, it says once, few, many or a class for expanded clones.

. . TRBJ2-4 TRBV20-1 TGCAGTGCTAGTGTACAGCTAGCCAAAAACATTCAGTACTTC CSASVQLAKNIQYF
. medium-sized TRBJ2-7 TRBV2 TGTGCCAGCCGGGGAGTTCAGGGGGGCGGCGAGCAGTACTTC CASRGVQGGGEQYF
. many TRBJ1-1 TRBV9 TGTGCCAGCAGCGCGGCGGGTGGCAATACGAACACTGAAGCTTTCTTT CASSAAGGNTNTEAFF
TRBD1 . TRBJ2-3 TRBV19 TGTGCCACCCGGGGACAGGGGAGCCCAGATACGCAGTATTTT CATRGQGSPDTQYF
. many TRBJ1-1 TRBV14 TGTGCCAGCAGCCATCTCAGGGTTGACGCTGAAGCTTTCTTT CASSHLRVDAEAFF
TRBD2 . TRBJ2-5 TRBV12-3/TRBV12-4 TGTGCCAGCCGCAAGAGCGGGAGAGAGACCCAGTACTTC CASRKSGRETQYF
TRBD2 . TRBJ2-7 TRBV5-5 TGTGCCAGCAGGTATAGCGGGACCCTATCTTACGAGCAGTACTTC CASRYSGTLSYEQYF
. . TRBJ1-5 TRBV20-1 TGCAGTGCTAGAGAAGACAAGAGCAATCAGCCCCAGCATTTT CSAREDKSNQPQHF
. . TRBJ2-5 TRBV5-8 TGTGCCAGCAGCACTGGGACTGCCGGCGGGGAGACCCAGTACTTC CASSTGTAGGETQYF
. . TRBJ2-1 TRBV30 TGTGCCTGGAGTGTACGGGGTGAACGGTTCTTC CAWSVRGERFF
. . TRBJ2-7 TRBV7-2 TGTGCCAGCAGCTCTACAGGGTGGGAGCAGTACTTC CASSSTGWEQYF
. . TRBJ2-5 TRBV6-2/TRBV6-3 TGTGCCAGCAGTGCCCGGGACCATGGAAAGACCCAGTACTTC CASSARDHGKTQYF
. many TRBJ2-5 TRBV5-1 TGCGCCAGCAGCTTGGGACAGGAGTTAGAGACCCAGTACTTC CASSLGQELETQYF
TRBD1 . TRBJ1-5 TRBV28 TGTGCCAGTTCGACAGGGCCCCTAAATCAGCCCCAGCATTTT CASSTGPLNQPQHF
. . TRBJ1-2 TRBV7-2 TGTGCCAGCAGTGCTACAGGGATCTATGGCTACACCTTC CASSATGIYGYTF
TRBD2 many TRBJ2-7 TRBV5-1 TGCGCCAGCAGCGGAGGAAGCGGGGAGGTTTCCTACGAGCAGTACTTC CASSGGSGEVSYEQYF
TRBD1 many TRBJ1-6 TRBV11-1 TGTGCCAGCAGCCCCGCCAGGGGACAGGGGGCTAATTCACCCCTCCACTTT CASSPARGQGANSPLHF
TRBD1 many TRBJ2-7 TRBV6-6 TGTGCCAGCAGTTGGATCCGGGACAGGGCATATAGGTACGAGCAGTACTTC CASSWIRDRAYRYEQYF